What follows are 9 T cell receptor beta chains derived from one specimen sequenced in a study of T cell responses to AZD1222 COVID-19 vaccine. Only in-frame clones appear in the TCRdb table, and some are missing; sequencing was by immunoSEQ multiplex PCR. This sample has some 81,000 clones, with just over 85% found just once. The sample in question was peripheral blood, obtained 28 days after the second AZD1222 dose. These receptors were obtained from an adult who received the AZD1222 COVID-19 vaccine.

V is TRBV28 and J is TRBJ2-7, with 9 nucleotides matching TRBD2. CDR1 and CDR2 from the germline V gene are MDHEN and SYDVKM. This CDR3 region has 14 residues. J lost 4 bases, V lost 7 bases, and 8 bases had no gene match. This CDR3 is CASKGTSPGYEQYF. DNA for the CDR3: TGTGCCAGCAAAGGGACTAGCCCAGGGTACGAGCAGTACTTC.

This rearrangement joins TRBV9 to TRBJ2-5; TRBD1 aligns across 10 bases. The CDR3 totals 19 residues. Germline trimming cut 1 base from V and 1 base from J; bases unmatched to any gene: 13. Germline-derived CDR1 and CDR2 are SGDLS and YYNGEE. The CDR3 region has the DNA TGTGCCAGCAGCGTATCCCCCGGGACAGGGGTAAGGGCCCAAGAGACCCAGTACTTC. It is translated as CASSVSPGTGVRAQETQYF.

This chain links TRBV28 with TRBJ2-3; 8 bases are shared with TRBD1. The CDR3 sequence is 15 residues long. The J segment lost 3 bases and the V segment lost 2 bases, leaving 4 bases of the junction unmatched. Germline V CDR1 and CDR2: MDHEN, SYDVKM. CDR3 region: CASSLQGARTDTQYF. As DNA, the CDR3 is TGTGCCAGCAGTTTACAGGGGGCGAGGACAGATACGCAGTATTTT.

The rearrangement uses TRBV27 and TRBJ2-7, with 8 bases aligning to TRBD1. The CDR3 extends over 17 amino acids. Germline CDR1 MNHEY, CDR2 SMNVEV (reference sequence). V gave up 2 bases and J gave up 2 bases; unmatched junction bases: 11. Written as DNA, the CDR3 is TGTGCCAGCAGTTTAAACAGGGGCGGACAGGGCACCTACGAGCAGTACTTC. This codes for CASSLNRGGQGTYEQYF.

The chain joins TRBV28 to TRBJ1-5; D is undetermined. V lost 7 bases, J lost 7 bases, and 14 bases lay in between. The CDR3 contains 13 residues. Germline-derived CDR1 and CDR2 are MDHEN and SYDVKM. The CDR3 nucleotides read TGTGCCAGCAAAGGGAGACACGACCAGCCCCAGCATTTT. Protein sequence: CASKGRHDQPQHF.

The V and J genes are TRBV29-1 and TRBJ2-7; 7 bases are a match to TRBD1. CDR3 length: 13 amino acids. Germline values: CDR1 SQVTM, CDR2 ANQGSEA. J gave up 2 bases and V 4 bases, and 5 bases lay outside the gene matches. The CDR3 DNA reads TGCAGCGTTGCCCGGGACAGTGCCTACGAGCAGTACTTC. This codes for CSVARDSAYEQYF.

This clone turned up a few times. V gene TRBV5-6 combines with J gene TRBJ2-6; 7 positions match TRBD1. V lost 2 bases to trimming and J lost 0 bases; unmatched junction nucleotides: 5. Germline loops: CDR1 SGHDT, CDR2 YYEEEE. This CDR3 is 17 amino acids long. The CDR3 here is CASSFWTGASGANVLTF. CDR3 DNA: TGTGCCAGCAGCTTCTGGACAGGAGCCTCTGGGGCCAACGTCCTGACTTTC.

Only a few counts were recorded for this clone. The CDR3 DNA is TGCGCCAGCAGTGAGTCGGGACAGCTTAGCAATCAGCCCCAGCATTTT. Protein product: CASSESGQLSNQPQHF. This chain joins TRBV10-1 and TRBJ1-5; 7 bases match TRBD1. CDR1 and CDR2 from the germline V gene are WNHNN and SYGVQD (reference sequence). After removal of 0 bases from V and 0 bases from J, the junction contained 2 bases not matched to a gene. The CDR3 sequence is 16 residues long.

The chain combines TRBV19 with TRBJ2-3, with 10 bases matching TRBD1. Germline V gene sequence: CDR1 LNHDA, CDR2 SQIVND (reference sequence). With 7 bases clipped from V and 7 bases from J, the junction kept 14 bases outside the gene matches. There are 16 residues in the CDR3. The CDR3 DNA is TGTGCCAGTACTCCGGACAGGGGGGATAGTAGAAATACGCAGTATTTT. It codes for CASTPDRGDSRNTQYF.